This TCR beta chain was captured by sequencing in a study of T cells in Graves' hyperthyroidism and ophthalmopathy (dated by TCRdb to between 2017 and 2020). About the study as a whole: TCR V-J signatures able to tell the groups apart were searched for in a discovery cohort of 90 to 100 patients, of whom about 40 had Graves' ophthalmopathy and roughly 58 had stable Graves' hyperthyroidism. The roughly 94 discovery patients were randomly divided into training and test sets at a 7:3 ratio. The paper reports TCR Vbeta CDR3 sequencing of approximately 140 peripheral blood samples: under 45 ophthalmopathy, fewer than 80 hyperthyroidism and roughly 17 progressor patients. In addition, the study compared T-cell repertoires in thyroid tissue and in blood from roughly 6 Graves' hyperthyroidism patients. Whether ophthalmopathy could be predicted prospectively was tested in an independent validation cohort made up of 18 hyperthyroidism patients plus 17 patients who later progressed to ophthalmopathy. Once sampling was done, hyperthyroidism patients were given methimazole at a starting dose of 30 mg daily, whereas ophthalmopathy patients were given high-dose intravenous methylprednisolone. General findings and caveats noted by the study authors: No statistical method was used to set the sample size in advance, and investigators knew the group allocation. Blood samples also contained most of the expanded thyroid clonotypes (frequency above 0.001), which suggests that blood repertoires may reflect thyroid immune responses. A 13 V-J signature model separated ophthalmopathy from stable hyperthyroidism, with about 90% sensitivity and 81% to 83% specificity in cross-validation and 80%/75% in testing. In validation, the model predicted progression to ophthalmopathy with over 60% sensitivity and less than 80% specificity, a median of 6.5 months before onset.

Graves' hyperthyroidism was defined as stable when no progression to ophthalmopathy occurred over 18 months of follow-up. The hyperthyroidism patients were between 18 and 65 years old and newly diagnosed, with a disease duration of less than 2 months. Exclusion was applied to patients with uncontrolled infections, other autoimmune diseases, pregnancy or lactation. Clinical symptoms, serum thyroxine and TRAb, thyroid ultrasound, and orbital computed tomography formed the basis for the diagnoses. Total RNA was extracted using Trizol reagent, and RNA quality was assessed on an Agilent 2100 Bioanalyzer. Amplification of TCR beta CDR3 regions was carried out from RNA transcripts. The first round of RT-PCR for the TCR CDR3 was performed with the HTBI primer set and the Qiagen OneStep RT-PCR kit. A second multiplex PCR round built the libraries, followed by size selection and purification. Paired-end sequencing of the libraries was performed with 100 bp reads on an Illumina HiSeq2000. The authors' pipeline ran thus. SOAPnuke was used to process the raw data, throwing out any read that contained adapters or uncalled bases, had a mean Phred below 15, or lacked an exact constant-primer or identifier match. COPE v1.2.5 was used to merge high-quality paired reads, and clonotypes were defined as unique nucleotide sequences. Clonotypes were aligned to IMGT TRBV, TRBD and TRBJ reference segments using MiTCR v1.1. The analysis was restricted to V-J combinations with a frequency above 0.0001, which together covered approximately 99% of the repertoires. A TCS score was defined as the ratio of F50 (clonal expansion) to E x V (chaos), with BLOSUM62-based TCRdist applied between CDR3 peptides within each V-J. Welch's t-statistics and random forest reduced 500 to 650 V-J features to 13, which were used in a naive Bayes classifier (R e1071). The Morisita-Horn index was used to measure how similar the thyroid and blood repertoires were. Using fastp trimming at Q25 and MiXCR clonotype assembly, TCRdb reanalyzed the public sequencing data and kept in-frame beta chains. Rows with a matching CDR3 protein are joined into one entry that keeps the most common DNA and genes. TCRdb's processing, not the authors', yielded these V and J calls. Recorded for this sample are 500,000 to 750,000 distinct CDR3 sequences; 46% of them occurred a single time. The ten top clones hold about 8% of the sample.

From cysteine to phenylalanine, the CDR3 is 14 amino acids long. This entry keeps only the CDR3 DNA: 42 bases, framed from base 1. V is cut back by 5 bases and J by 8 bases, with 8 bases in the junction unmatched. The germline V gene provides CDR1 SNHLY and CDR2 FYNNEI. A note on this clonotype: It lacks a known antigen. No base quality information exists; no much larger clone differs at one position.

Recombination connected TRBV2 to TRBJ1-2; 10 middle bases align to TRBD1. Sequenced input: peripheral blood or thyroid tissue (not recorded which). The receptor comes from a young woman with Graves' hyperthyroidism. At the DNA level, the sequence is TGTGCCAGCAGTCCCGACAGGGGGCGGGAAGGCTACACCTTC. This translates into CASSPDRGREGYTF. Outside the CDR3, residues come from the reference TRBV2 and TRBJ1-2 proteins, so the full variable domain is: EPEVTQTPSHQVTQMGQEVILRCVPISNHLYFYWYRQILGQKVEFLVSFYNNEISEKSEIFDDQFSVERPDGSNFTLKIRSTKLEDSAMYFCASSPDRGREGYTFGSGTRLTVV.